Below, one T cell receptor beta chain is given with its context. This specimen belongs to a study of blood T cells in healthy people across ages. There are 16 residues in the CDR3. The ends were cut back, 3 bases at V and 7 bases at J, with 19 bases in the middle. Germline assignment: CDR1 MDHEN and CDR2 SYDVKM. A sample-barcoded 5' primer and a J-beta primer mix were used in a second PCR of roughly 7 to 11 cycles. Each of the cDNA molecules was tagged by a template-switch adaptor with 12 random nucleotides. TCRdb reprocessed the 5' RACE reads via MiXCR and lists one record per CDR3 protein. The sample lists fewer than 800,000 distinct CDR3 sequences, around 25% occurring once. These data also formed part of another study, on T cells of mothers and their children.

The chain uses TRBV28 and TRBJ1-5, with D possibly TRBD1 on 5 matching bases. The receptor was derived from a boy aged 5-17 years in good health. The sequencing sample was made of blood. This chain's CDR3 is CASSLSFGVEGQPQHF. CDR3 nucleotides: TGTGCCAGCAGTTTGTCGTTCGGGGTGGAGGGGCAGCCCCAGCATTTT.